This TCR beta chain originates from a study of cytomegalovirus exposure and HLA in healthy donors. In the study overall: There were 350 to 400 genotyped donors. Of these, 75% to 85% fell in the genetic ancestry cluster associated with self-reported Caucasian donors. Points from the study as a whole: An assumption of roughly uniform sequencing depth across donors underlay the presence/absence analyses. Earlier results showed most TCR beta V segments being productive about 90% or about 30% of the time.

This CDR3 spans 15 amino acids. Trimming left V 8 bases short and J 0 bases short, with 17 bases between. Germline CDR1 and CDR2: LNHDA and SQIVND (reference sequence). 13 Jbeta primers and 60 Vbeta primers were used for the PCR. Sequencing used immunoSEQ multiplex PCR; TCRdb keeps in-frame clones, though not all of them. The data contain 150,000 to 200,000 clones, roughly 78% of them singletons. Turning to this clone: The antigen remains undetermined.

V is TRBV19 and J is TRBJ2-7; D is perhaps TRBD2 (5 bases). Sample: PBMCs. The TCR sequence derives from a woman aged 25 to 45 in good health and CMV-seropositive. The CDR3 DNA follows: TGTGCCAGTTCCAGGAGGAGTGAAGGCTCCTACGAGCAGTACTTC. This codes for CASSRRSEGSYEQYF.